The T cell receptor beta chain described here comes from a study of tissue T cells after allogeneic stem cell transplantation. Germline CDR1 and CDR2: NNHNN and SYGAGS (reference sequence). This CDR3 spans 12 amino acids. V lost 0 bases and J 8 bases, leaving 3 bases between the germline ends. Here immunoSEQ multiplex PCR was the method, and the copy in TCRdb shows in-frame clones only, minus some. Counted here are 2,000 to 2,500 clones, around three fifths occurring once; the ten biggest clones make up 25% to 30%. As to time point: mouse harvest day 7 after allogeneic transplant. Tail vein injection delivered 10^7 T-cell-depleted bone marrow cells and 10^6 splenic CD5+ T cells. Tissues came from B6→BALB/c major-mismatch GVHD mice at day 7 or 14. Study observations and caveats: Across patients, clones rarely overlapped, yet motif clusters were shared tissue-specifically. Sampling depth was limited, and the cohort was small and clinically varied. Which tissue TCRs were alloreactive or antigen-specific was not determined. Some clones might be persisting host cells.

This clone was observed a single time. Its antigen remains unidentified. Mouse germline and gene names are used. The sequenced fragment ends 1 residue before the CDR3 boundary, so the rest is inferred from the germline J gene. The chain joins TRBV13-2 to TRBJ1-6; D gene ambiguous. TRBJ1-6 is an ORF; its function is uncertain. The sequenced sample consisted of spleen. This TCR was sampled from a female BALB/c mouse given C57BL/6 T cells with graft-versus-host disease after an allogeneic hematopoietic cell transplant. CDR3 DNA (partial): TGTGCCAGCGGTGATGTTTATTCGCCCCTCTAC. Translated: CASGDVYSPLY. The full CDR3 protein reads CASGDVYSPLYF.